These 18 T cell receptor beta chains originate from one sample sequenced in a study of CD8 T cells in Susac syndrome. Reverse transcription of roughly 0.5 to 1 ug RNA was carried out with random hexamers. Via MiXCR, TCRdb re-called the immunoSEQ multiplex PCR reads, giving one row per CDR3 protein. The sample lists 100,000 to 150,000 distinct CDR3 sequences; about 95% were seen once. The sample consisted of CD4+ T cells from PBMCs. The receptors were gathered from a human donor in good health.

The rearrangement links TRBV29-1 to TRBJ1-4; D is perhaps TRBD1 (6 bases). This CDR3 is 15 amino acids long. The V gene's germline CDR1 is SQVTM and CDR2 ANQGSEA. Trimming cost V 5 bases and J 1 base, with 14 bases left between them. The CDR3, as DNA: TGCAGCGTTTCGAACCTACAGGGAACTAATGAAAAACTGTTTTTT. Translating gives CSVSNLQGTNEKLFF.

For this clonotype: The junction does not match germline at one end; this may be a read error. The chain recombines TRBV5-6 with TRBJ2-7; D is possibly TRBD2 (6 bases). This CDR3 region has 12 residues. Germline V gene sequence: CDR1 SGHDT, CDR2 YYEEEE. The CDR3 nucleotides are TGTGCCAGCAGCTTGAATTACGGGAGATTAAAATTC. Translating it yields CASSLNYGRLKF. The entire variable domain, with the rest obtained from reference TRBV5-6 and TRBJ2-7, is as follows: DAGVTQSPTHLIKTRGQQVTLRCSPKSGHDTVSWYQQALGQGPQFIFQYYEEEERQRGNFPDRFSGHQFPNYSSELNVNALLLGDSALYLCASSLNYGRLKFGPGTRLTVT.

The chain uses TRBV29-1 and TRBJ2-3; the match to TRBD1 covers 8 bases. The germline V gene has CDR1 SQVTM and CDR2 ANQGSEA. This CDR3 region has 13 residues. The V gene end was trimmed by 6 bases and the J gene end by 4 bases; junction bases not matched to a gene: 6. The CDR3: CSVVGQGPDTQYF. The CDR3, as DNA: TGCAGCGTCGTTGGACAGGGCCCAGATACGCAGTATTTT.

The chain employs TRBV29-1 and TRBJ1-5; D is unresolved. Germline assignment: CDR1 SQVTM and CDR2 ANQGSEA. The ends were cut back, 7 bases at V and 3 bases at J, with 10 bases in the middle. The CDR3 has 12 residues. This chain's CDR3 is CSAGVHNQPQHF. The CDR3 DNA sequence: TGCAGCGCCGGGGTCCACAATCAGCCCCAGCATTTT.

This clonotype was recorded only once. A read error may account for a junction end that differs from germline. The chain has TRBV2 and TRBJ1-3, with a possible D match to TRBD1 (5 bases). The CDR3 sequence is 15 residues long. Germline loops: CDR1 SNHLY, CDR2 FYNNEI. In DNA, the CDR3 is TGTGCCAGCAGCTGGGACGGATCCTCTGAAAACACCATATATTTT. Translating gives CASSWDGSSENTIYF. Full variable domain (rest looked up from reference TRBV2 and TRBJ1-3): EPEVTQTPSHQVTQMGQEVILRCVPISNHLYFYWYRQILGQKVEFLVSFYNNEISEKSEIFDDQFSVERPDGSNFTLKIRSTKLEDSAMYFCASSWDGSSENTIYFGEGSWLTVV.

The rearrangement joins TRBV12-3 or TRBV12-4 to TRBJ2-7; no definite D call. The V gene lost 6 bases and the J gene lost 1 base, with 13 bases spanning the gap. The CDR3 loop spans 14 amino acids. The chain's CDR3 is CASRTDLGSYEQYF. The DNA for the CDR3 is TGTGCCAGCAGAACAGACTTAGGGTCCTACGAGCAGTACTTC.

In this sample, this clonotype turned up a few times. The chain recombines TRBV29-1 with TRBJ2-7; 7 nucleotides line up with TRBD1. Germline values: CDR1 SQVTM, CDR2 ANQGSEA. V lost 5 bases to trimming and J lost 3 bases; unmatched junction nucleotides: 7. The CDR3 is 13 amino acids. The CDR3 is CSVYETGIYEQYF. CDR3 nucleotide sequence: TGCAGCGTTTACGAGACAGGGATCTACGAGCAGTACTTC.

The chain is built from TRBV9 and TRBJ1-4; no firm D call. V shed 0 bases and J shed 7 bases, with 13 bases lying between them. The germline CDR1 and CDR2 sequences are SGDLS and YYNGEE. The CDR3 covers 15 residues. The CDR3 sequence: CASSVGGDRSEKLFF. In nucleotides, the CDR3 is TGTGCCAGCAGCGTAGGCGGAGATCGCAGTGAAAAACTGTTTTTT.

This clonotype was found a few times. The CDR3 region has the DNA TGTGCCAGCAGCTTTGGGGGAGCAGAGACCCAGTACTTC. It encodes CASSFGGAETQYF. The rearrangement links TRBV7-2 to TRBJ2-5; either TRBD1 or TRBD2 may supply D (5 bases each). Looked up from germline, CDR1 is SGHTA and CDR2 is FQGNSA. The CDR3 is 13 amino acids. V was trimmed by 3 bases and J by 4 bases, leaving 9 bases between them.

The V and J genes are TRBV12-3 or TRBV12-4 and TRBJ2-2, with D unclear. The CDR3 is made up of 13 amino acids. Trimming pared 5 bases from V and 0 bases from J, leaving 4 bases between. DNA of the CDR3: TGTGCCAGCAGTCTCTCGAACACCGGGGAGCTGTTTTTT. Its translation: CASSLSNTGELFF.

The chain employs TRBV15 and TRBJ1-2; D ambiguous. The CDR3 covers 15 residues. From germline, CDR1 is LNHNV and CDR2 YYDKDF (reference sequence). V was trimmed by 0 bases and J by 4 bases, leaving 12 bases between them. In DNA, the CDR3 is TGTGCCACCAGCAGAGATGGTCGAGGTTCCTATGGCTACACCTTC. This translates into CATSRDGRGSYGYTF. The full variable domain, with the rest looked up from reference TRBV15 and TRBJ1-2, is DAMVIQNPRYQVTQFGKPVTLSCSQTLNHNVMYWYQQKSSQAPKLLFHYYDKDFNNEADTPDNFQSRRPNTSFCFLDIRSPGLGDTAMYLCATSRDGRGSYGYTFGSGTRLTVV.

The chain carries TRBV4-2 and TRBJ2-1; D uncertain. The germline V and J ends were trimmed by 0 bases and 2 bases, with 11 bases remaining between them. Per germline, CDR1 LGHNA and CDR2 YNFKEQ. The CDR3 consists of 16 residues. CDR3 in amino acids: CASSQDTASTYNEQFF. In DNA form, the CDR3 reads TGTGCCAGCAGCCAAGATACAGCATCCACCTACAATGAGCAGTTCTTC.

The V gene is TRBV18, the J gene TRBJ1-1; D is unclear. The CDR3 length is 16 residues. CDR1 KGHSH and CDR2 LQKENI come from the germline V gene. V was pared by 3 bases and J by 0 bases, with 14 bases between. CDR3 amino acids: CASSPSRVVMNTEAFF. DNA for the CDR3: TGTGCCAGCTCACCTTCCCGAGTAGTCATGAACACTGAAGCTTTCTTT.

In DNA, the CDR3 is TGTGCCAGCTCAACACTTACCCTGGGCGAGCAGTACTTC. Amino acids: CASSTLTLGEQYF. The rearrangement uses TRBV18 and TRBJ2-7; D unclear. Trimming stripped 5 bases from V and 6 bases from J, with 14 bases between. This CDR3 is 13 amino acids long. Germline-derived CDR1 and CDR2 are KGHSH and LQKENI.

V and J are TRBV6-4 and TRBJ2-7; 8 bases map to TRBD1. Trimming cost V 8 bases and J 2 bases; bases outside gene matches: 11. CDR1 and CDR2 (germline): MRHNA, SNTAGT. The CDR3 length is 15 residues. The chain's CDR3 is CASFFRTGSPYEQYF. CDR3 in DNA: TGTGCCAGCTTTTTTCGGACAGGGTCCCCCTACGAGCAGTACTTC.

The chain combines TRBV15 with TRBJ2-1, with 9 bases lining up with TRBD2. V lost 1 base, J lost 6 bases, and 1 base stayed unmatched. CDR1 is LNHNV and CDR2 is YYDKDF in the germline V gene (reference sequence). The CDR3 is 14 amino acids. The CDR3 loop reads CATSRGGRANEQFF. The CDR3 DNA is TGTGCCACCAGCAGAGGCGGGAGGGCCAATGAGCAGTTCTTC.

The chain recombines TRBV12-3 or TRBV12-4 with TRBJ1-1; D is uncertain. The CDR3 totals 15 residues. V lost 5 bases and J 4 bases, leaving 17 bases between the germline ends. In DNA form, the CDR3 reads TGTGCCAGCAGTCCCGAGGGCGGCGTCCGCACTGAAGCTTTCTTT. Its protein is CASSPEGGVRTEAFF.

The chain links TRBV6-5 to TRBJ2-7, with D possibly matching TRBD1 (5 bases). CDR1 MNHEY and CDR2 SVGAGI come from the germline V gene. Deletions cut 6 bases from V and 6 bases from J, with 15 bases between. CDR3 length: 13 residues. In DNA form, the CDR3 reads TGTGCCAGCAGCCGAACGACAGTTGGCGAGCAGTACTTC. Protein sequence: CASSRTTVGEQYF.